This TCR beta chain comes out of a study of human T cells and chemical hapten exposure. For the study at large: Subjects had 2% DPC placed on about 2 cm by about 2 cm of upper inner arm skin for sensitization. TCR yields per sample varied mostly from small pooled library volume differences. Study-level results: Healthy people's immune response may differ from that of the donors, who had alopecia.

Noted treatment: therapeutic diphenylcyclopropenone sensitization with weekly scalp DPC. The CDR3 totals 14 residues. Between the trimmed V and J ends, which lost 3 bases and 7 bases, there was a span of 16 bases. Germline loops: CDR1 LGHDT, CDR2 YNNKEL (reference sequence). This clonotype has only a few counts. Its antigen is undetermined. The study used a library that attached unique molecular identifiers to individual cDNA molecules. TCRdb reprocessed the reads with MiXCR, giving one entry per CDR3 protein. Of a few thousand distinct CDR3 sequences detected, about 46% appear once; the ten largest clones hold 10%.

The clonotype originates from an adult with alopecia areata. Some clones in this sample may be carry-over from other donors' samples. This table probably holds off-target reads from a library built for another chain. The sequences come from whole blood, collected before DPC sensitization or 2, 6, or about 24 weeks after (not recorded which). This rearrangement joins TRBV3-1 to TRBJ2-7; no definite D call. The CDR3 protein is CASSQGIGRGEQYF. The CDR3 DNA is TGTGCCAGCAGCCAGGGTATCGGACGTGGGGAGCAGTACTTC.